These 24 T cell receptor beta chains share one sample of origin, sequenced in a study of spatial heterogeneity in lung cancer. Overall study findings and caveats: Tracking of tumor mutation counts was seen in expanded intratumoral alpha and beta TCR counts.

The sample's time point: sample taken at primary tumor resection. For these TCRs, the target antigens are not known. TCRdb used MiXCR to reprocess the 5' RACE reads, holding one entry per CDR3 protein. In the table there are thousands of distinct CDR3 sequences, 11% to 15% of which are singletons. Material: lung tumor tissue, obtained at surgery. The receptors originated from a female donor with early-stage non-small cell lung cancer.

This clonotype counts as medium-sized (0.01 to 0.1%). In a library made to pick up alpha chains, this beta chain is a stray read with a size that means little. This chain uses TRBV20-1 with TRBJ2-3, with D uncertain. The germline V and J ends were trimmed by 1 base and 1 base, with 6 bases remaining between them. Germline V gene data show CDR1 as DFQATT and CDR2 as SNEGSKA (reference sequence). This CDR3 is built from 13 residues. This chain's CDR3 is CSARVVGTDTQYF. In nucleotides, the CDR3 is TGCAGTGCTAGAGTGGTAGGCACAGATACGCAGTATTTT.

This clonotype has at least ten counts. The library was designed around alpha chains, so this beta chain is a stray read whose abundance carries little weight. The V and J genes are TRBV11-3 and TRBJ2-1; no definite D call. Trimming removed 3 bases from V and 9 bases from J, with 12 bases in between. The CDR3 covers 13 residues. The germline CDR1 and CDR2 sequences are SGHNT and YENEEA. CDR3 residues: CASSLGSPGEQFF. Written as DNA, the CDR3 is TGTGCCAGCAGCTTGGGGTCTCCGGGTGAGCAGTTCTTC.

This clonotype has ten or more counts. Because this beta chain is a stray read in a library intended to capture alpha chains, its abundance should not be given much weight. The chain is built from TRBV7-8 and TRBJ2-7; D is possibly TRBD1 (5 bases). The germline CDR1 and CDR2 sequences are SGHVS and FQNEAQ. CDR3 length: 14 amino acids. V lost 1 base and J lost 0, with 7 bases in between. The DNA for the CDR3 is TGTGCCAGCAGCTTAGTTGGGGCCTCCTACGAGCAGTACTTC. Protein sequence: CASSLVGASYEQYF.

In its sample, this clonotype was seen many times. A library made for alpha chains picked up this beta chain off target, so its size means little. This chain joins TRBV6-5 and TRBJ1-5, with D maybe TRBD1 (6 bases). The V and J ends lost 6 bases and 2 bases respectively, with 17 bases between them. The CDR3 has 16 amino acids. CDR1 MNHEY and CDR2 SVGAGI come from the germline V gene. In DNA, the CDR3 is TGTGCCAGCAGAAAACGAAATCAGGGGCGCAATCAGCCCCAGCATTTT. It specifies CASRKRNQGRNQPQHF.

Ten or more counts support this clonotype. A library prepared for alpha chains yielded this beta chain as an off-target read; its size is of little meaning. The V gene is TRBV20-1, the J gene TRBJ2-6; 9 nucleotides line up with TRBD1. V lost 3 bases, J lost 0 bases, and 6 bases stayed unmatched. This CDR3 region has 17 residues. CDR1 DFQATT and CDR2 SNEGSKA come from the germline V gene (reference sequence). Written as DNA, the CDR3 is TGCAGTGCTAGGGGGACAGGGCTCCTCTCTGGGGCCAACGTCCTGACTTTC. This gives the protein CSARGTGLLSGANVLTF.

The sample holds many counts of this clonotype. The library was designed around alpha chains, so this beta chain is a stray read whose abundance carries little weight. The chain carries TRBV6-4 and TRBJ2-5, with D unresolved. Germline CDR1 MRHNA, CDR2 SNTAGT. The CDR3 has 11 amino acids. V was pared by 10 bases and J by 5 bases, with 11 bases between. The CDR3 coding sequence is TGTGCCACCTCCTTGGGGGAGACCCAGTACTTC. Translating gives CATSLGETQYF.

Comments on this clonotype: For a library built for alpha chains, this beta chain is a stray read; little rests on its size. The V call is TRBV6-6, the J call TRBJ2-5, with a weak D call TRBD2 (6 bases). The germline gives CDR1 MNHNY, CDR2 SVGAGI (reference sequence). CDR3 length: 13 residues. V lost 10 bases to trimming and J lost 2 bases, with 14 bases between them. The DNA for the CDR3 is TGTGCCATGGCGGGGACCAGTCAAGAGACCCAGTACTTC. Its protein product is CAMAGTSQETQYF.

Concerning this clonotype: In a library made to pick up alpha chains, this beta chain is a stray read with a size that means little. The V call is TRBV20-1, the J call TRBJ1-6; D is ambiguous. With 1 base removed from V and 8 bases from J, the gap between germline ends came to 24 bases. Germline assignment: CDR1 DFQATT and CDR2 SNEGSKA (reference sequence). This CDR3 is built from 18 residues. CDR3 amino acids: CSARGTPLSGIGYSPLHF. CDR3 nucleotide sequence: TGCAGTGCTAGAGGCACTCCGCTTTCGGGGATCGGGTATTCACCCCTCCACTTT.

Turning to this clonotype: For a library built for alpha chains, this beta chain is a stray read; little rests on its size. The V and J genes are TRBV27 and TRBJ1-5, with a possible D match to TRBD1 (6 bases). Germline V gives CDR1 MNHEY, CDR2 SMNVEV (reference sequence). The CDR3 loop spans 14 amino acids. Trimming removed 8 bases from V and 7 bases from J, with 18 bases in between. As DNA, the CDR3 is TGTGCCAGCGCCCCGAAAGCAGGGGACCAGCCCCAGCATTTT. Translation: CASAPKAGDQPQHF.

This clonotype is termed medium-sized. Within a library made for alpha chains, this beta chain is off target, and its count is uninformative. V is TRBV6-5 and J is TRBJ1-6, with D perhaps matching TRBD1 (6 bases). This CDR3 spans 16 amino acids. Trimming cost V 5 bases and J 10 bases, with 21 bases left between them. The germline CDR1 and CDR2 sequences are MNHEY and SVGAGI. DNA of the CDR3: TGTGCCAGCAGTCGAACCCACAGGGTCAGGGAATCACCCCTCCACTTT. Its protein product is CASSRTHRVRESPLHF.

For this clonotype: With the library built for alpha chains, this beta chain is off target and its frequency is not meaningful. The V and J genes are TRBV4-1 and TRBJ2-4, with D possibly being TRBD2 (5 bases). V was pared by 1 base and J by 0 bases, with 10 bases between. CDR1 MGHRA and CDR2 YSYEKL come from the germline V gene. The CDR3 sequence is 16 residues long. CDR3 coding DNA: TGCGCCAGCAGCCAAGTCTATGGACTAGCCAAAAACATTCAGTACTTC. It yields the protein CASSQVYGLAKNIQYF.

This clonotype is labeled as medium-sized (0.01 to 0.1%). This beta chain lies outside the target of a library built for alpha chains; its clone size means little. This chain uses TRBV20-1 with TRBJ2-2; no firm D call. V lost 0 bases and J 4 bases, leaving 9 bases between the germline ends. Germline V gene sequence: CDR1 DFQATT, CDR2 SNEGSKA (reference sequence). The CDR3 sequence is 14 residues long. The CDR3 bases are TGCAGTGCTAGAGATATCCAGAGCACCGGGGAGCTGTTTTTT. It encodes CSARDIQSTGELFF.

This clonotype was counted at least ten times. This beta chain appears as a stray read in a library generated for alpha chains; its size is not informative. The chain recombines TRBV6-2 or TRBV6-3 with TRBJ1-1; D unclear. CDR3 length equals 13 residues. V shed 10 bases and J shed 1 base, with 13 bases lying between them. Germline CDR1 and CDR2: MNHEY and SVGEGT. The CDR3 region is CATRFRRNTEAFF. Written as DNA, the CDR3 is TGTGCCACCCGTTTCAGGAGGAACACTGAAGCTTTCTTT.

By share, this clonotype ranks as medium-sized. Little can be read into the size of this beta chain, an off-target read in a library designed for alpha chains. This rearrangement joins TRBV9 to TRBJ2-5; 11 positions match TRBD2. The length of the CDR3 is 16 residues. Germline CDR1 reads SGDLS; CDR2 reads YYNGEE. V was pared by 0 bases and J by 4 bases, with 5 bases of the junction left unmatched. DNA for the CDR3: TGTGCCAGCAGCGTAGGCGGGCTAGCGGGAGGAGAGACCCAGTACTTC. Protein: CASSVGGLAGGETQYF.

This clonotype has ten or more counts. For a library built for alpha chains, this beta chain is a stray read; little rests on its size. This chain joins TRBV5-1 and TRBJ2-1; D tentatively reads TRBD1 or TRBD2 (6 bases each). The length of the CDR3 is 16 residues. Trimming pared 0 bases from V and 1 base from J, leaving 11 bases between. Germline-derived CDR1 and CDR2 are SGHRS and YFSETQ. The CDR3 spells CASSLEGGTSYNEQFF. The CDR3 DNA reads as TGCGCCAGCAGCTTGGAGGGGGGAACTTCCTACAATGAGCAGTTCTTC. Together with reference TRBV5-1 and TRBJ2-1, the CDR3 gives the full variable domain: KAGVTQTPRYLIKTRGQQVTLSCSPISGHRSVSWYQQTPGQGLQFLFEYFSETQRNKGNFPGRFSGRQFSNSRSEMNVSTLELGDSALYLCASSLEGGTSYNEQFFGPGTRLTVL.

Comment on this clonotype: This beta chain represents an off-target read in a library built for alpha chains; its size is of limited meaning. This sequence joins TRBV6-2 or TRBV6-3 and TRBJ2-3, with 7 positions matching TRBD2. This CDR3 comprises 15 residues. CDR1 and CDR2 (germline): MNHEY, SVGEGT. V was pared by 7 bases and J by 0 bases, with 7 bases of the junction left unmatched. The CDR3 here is CASTQTSASTDTQYF. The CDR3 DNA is TGTGCCAGCACCCAAACTAGCGCTAGCACAGATACGCAGTATTTT.

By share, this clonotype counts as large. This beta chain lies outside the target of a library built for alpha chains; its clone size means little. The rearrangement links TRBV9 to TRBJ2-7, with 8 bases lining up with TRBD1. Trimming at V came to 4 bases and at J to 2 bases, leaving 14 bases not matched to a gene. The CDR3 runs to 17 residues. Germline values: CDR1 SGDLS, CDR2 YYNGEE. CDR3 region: CASSPHESGTGTYEQYF. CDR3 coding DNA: TGTGCCAGCAGCCCCCACGAATCCGGGACAGGTACCTACGAGCAGTACTTC.

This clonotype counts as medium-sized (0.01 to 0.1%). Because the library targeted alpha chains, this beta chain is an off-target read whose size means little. The CDR3 sequence is CASTKAENTEAFF. Here the CDR3 DNA reads TGTGCCAGCACCAAGGCGGAGAACACTGAAGCTTTCTTT. The rearrangement links TRBV12-3 or TRBV12-4 to TRBJ1-1; D is ambiguous. The CDR3 runs 13 residues. Trimming took 7 bases from V and 1 from J, leaving 10 bases between them.

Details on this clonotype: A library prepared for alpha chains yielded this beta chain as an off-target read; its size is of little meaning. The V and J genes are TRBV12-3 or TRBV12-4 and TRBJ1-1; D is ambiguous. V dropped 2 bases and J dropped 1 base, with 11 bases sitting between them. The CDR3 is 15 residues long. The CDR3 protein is CASSLFGIGNTEAFF. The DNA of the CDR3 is TGTGCCAGCAGTTTATTTGGCATCGGGAACACTGAAGCTTTCTTT.

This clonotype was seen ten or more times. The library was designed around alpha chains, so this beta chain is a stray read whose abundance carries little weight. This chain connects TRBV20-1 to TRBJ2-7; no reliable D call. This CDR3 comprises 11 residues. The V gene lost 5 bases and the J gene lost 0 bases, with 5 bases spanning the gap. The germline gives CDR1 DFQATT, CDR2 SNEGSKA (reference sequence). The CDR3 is CSARSSYEQYF. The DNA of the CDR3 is TGCAGTGCTCGTAGCTCCTACGAGCAGTACTTC.

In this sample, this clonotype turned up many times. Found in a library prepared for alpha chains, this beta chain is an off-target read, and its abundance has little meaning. CDR3 region: CASSPLSASTGELFF. CDR3 DNA sequence: TGCGCCAGCAGCCCGCTGTCAGCTAGCACCGGGGAGCTGTTTTTT. The chain links TRBV5-1 to TRBJ2-2; D not certain. The germline CDR1 and CDR2 sequences are SGHRS and YFSETQ. The CDR3 spans 15 residues. The ends were cut back, 4 bases at V and 4 bases at J, with 14 bases in the middle.

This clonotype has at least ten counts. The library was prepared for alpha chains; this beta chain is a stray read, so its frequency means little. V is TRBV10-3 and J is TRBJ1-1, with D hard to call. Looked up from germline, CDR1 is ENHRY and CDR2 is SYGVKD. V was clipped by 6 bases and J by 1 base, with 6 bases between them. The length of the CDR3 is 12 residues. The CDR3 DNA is TGTGCCATCAGGACGGAGAACACTGAAGCTTTCTTT. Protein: CAIRTENTEAFF.

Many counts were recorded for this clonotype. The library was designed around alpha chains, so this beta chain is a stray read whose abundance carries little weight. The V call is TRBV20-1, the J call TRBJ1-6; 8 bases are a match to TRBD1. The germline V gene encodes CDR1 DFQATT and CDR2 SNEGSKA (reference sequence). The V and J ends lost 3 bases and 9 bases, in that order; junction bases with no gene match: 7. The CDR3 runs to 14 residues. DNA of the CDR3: TGCAGTGCTAGCGGTGGACAGGGTGGTTCACCCCTCCACTTT. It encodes CSASGGQGGSPLHF.

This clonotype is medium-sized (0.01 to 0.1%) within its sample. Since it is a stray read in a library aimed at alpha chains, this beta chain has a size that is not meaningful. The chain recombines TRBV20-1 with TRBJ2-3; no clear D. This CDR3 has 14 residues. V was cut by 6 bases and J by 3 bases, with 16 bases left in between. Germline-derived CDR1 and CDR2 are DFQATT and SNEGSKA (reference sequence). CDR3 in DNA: TGCAGTGCCCAAGGCGCGGCGCTTACAGATACGCAGTATTTT. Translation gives CSAQGAALTDTQYF.